A few counts support the clone carrying this TCR beta chain. Its antigen remains unknown. V was clipped by 7 bases and J by 7 bases, with 10 bases between them. The CDR3 covers 11 residues. The V gene's germline CDR1 is MNHEY and CDR2 SVGAGI. These data are taken from a study of identical twins. One entry per CDR3 protein, called by TCRdb with MiXCR from the 5' RACE reads. The table lists some 230,000 distinct CDR3 sequences, over 5% of them singletons. General study points: Invariant cells of the MAIT and iNKT types might have partly distorted the zero-insertion analyses. There were fewer insertions in abundant cord blood beta clonotypes, but memory repertoires showed no such pattern.

These sequences were also reported in another study, on T cells expressing NK-cell markers. That report adds: Several experiments confined sorting to alpha-beta TCR T cells with an anti-gamma-delta TCR antibody. Top CD8+ clonotypes included the dominant CD3+CD56+NKG2C+ clonotypes in 5 or 6 donors.

The chain carries TRBV6-5 and TRBJ2-5; the D is unclear. The source is a woman between 18 and 30 years old in good health. The specimen sequenced was CD8+ T cells sorted from blood. The CDR3 here is CASTIFGTQYF. In DNA form, the CDR3 reads TGTGCCAGCACTATATTCGGGACCCAGTACTTC.